This TCR beta chain was obtained from a study of TIL therapy for anti-PD-1-resistant metastatic lung cancer (dated by TCRdb to the early 2020s). In the study overall: Before any PD-1/PD-L1 blockade was given, tumors were harvested, nivolumab was then administered, and patients who progressed went on to receive lymphodepletion, an infusion of expanded TIL, and IL-2. Enrolled patients had a median age of around 51 years (range 38-75) and a median tumor PD-L1 proportion score of 6%. The cohort was composed predominantly of lung adenocarcinoma, with four EGFR-mutant and two ALK-rearranged tumors included, and half of patients were identified as current or former smokers. Across the cohort, whole-exome sequencing showed a median non-synonymous tumor mutation burden of roughly 1.5 mutations per megabase. Clonotypes were tracked across tumor, expanded TIL product and serial blood samples by T cell receptor beta sequencing of tumor and peripheral blood. Study-wide findings and limitations: Clonotypes from the infused TIL partially replaced the baseline peripheral repertoire and then declined over months, and persistence showed no apparent association with response. The cohort was highly selected, with more treatment-naive, never-smoker and oncogene-addicted patients than typical, limiting generalizability. The study protocol defined all tumor marker inferences as exploratory.

According to the study, the label for this sample's time point signals: pre-treatment sample, taken before nivolumab and TIL therapy. Adults with stage 4 NSCLC were enrolled from late 2017 to January 2020 in a dual-center phase I trial. The samples were drawn from an open-label, single-arm phase I trial testing tumor-infiltrating lymphocyte therapy combined with nivolumab in advanced non-small cell lung cancer. Blood mononuclear cells from EDTA tubes were separated on a Ficoll gradient and snap-frozen as pellets, and DNA was extracted from the cells using a Qiagen mini-prep kit. A word on this clone: Its specific antigen is unknown. No quality values exist for individual bases; no much larger clone is one base distant.

For CDR1 and CDR2, the germline V gene lists MNHEY and SVGAGI. From the cysteine through the phenylalanine, the CDR3 covers 12 amino acids. Only the CDR3 DNA is retained, 36 bases long and in frame from the first base. V is cut by 10 bases and J by 0 bases, and the space between the germline ends is 6 bases. The immunoSEQ v3 hsTCRB kit was used to amplify TCR beta CDR3 regions from genomic DNA through bias-controlled multiplex PCR. TCR libraries were sequenced on an Illumina NextSeq 500 to 2 million or so read pairs for survey level or roughly 4.5-6 million for deep level. As for how the authors treated the data: The immunoSEQ Analyzer software assigned V, D and J genes, filtered out non-productive sequences, and reported clonality. Repertoires of infused TIL and blood were compared using productive Simpson clonality and the Morisita overlap index of productive TRB rearrangements. Absolute clonotype counts in blood were estimated by multiplying the lymphocyte count by the CD3+ fraction and by the productive frequency of the clone. This immuneACCESS table, as held by TCRdb, lists in-frame sequences with V and J called but not all clones. Of the missing ones, under half trace to an unresolved V gene in checked studies; the others have no known cause. V and J calls and clone size are those listed in that table; D and trimming were worked out from the DNA. For this sample there are about 19,000 clones; approximately 79% appear just once. Approximately 7.4% of the sample is held by the ten biggest clonotypes.

Material: blood, obtained at baseline. The clonotype originates from a person aged 25 to 80 with non-small cell lung cancer. This sequence uses TRBV6-5 and TRBJ2-2; the D gene cannot be named for sure. CDR3 reads: CATTSNTGELFF. The DNA sequence is TGTGCCACAACGTCGAACACCGGGGAGCTGTTTTTT.